This entry lists 16 T cell receptor beta chains sequenced from one sample in a study of identical twins. TCRdb re-called the 5' RACE reads with MiXCR, one entry per CDR3 protein. The sample lists approximately 680,000 distinct CDR3 sequences, 7% to 7.5% occurring once. These same data were also listed under a study on yellow fever vaccine responses in identical twins.

Material for sequencing was PBMCs. The receptors were gathered from a woman aged 18-29 years in good health.

This clonotype has ten or more counts. V usage is TRBV28 and J usage is TRBJ2-5, with a possible D match to TRBD1 (5 bases). V lost 9 bases to trimming and J lost 3 bases, with 20 bases between them. Germline CDR1 MDHEN, CDR2 SYDVKM. CDR3 length: 15 residues. CDR3 nucleotide sequence: TGTGCCAGTTCTGTTTGGGGCAGTGAGAAAGAGACCCAGTACTTC. Its translation is CASSVWGSEKETQYF.

The sample holds a few counts of this clonotype. V and J are TRBV10-3 and TRBJ2-3; D possibly uses TRBD1 or TRBD2 (5 bases each). The CDR3 has 15 amino acids. The V gene's germline CDR1 is ENHRY and CDR2 SYGVKD. Between the trimmed V and J ends, which lost 0 bases and 4 bases, there was a span of 11 bases. This CDR3 reads CAISESTTGADTQYF. The CDR3 DNA follows: TGTGCCATCAGTGAGTCGACTACAGGCGCAGATACGCAGTATTTT.

This clonotype was found many times. The chain links TRBV14 to TRBJ1-6; D ambiguous. The germline CDR1 and CDR2 sequences are SGHDN and FVKESK. V shed 0 bases and J shed 7 bases, with 10 bases lying between them. The CDR3 spans 15 residues. This CDR3 reads CASSQDLPGNSPLHF. The CDR3 nucleotides read TGTGCCAGCAGCCAAGACCTCCCGGGCAATTCACCCCTCCACTTT.

This clonotype was recorded at least ten times. J is TRBJ2-3 and V is TRBV6-2 or TRBV6-3, with 8 bases matching TRBD2. The CDR3 has 16 residues. Unmatched junction bases numbered 4, after V lost 2 bases and J lost 0 bases. The germline CDR1 and CDR2 sequences are MNHEY and SVGEGT. CDR3: CASSYSGGLSTDTQYF. The DNA of the CDR3 is TGTGCCAGCAGTTACAGCGGGGGTCTCAGCACAGATACGCAGTATTTT.

This clonotype was seen at least ten times. The rearrangement joins TRBV7-9 to TRBJ2-5, with TRBD2 identical over 8 bases. J gave up 4 bases and V 5 bases, and 6 bases lay outside the gene matches. Germline V gene data show CDR1 as SEHNR and CDR2 as FQNEAQ (reference sequence). CDR3 size: 14 residues. The CDR3 loop reads CASSRSGGGETQYF. CDR3 bases: TGTGCCAGCAGCCGAAGCGGGGGAGGAGAGACCCAGTACTTC.

This clonotype was found many times. This rearrangement joins TRBV14 to TRBJ2-3; possibly TRBD1 for D (5 bases). The V gene lost 5 bases and the J gene lost 1 base, with 13 bases spanning the gap. Germline assignment: CDR1 SGHDN and CDR2 FVKESK. The CDR3 covers 15 residues. The CDR3 bases are TGTGCCAGCAGCACGCAGGGTGTCGGCACAGATACGCAGTATTTT. It is translated as CASSTQGVGTDTQYF.

This clonotype turned up a few times. The chain recombines TRBV6-5 with TRBJ2-3; 8 nucleotides agree with TRBD1. The CDR3 is 17 amino acids. Per germline, CDR1 MNHEY and CDR2 SVGAGI. V gave up 1 base and J gave up 0 bases; unmatched junction bases: 6. The chain's CDR3 is CASSYYRTGTSTDTQYF. CDR3 sequence (DNA): TGTGCCAGCAGTTACTACAGGACAGGGACTAGCACAGATACGCAGTATTTT.

This rearrangement joins TRBV5-1 to TRBJ1-2; 10 nucleotides agree with TRBD1. In germline, CDR1 is SGHRS, CDR2 YFSETQ. Unmatched junction bases numbered 6, after V lost 4 bases and J lost 3 bases. This CDR3 comprises 15 residues. CDR3 coding DNA: TGCGCCAGCAGCCCTGACAGGGGGCGGGACTATGGCTACACCTTC. This gives the protein CASSPDRGRDYGYTF. Together with reference TRBV5-1 and TRBJ1-2, the CDR3 gives the full variable domain: KAGVTQTPRYLIKTRGQQVTLSCSPISGHRSVSWYQQTPGQGLQFLFEYFSETQRNKGNFPGRFSGRQFSNSRSEMNVSTLELGDSALYLCASSPDRGRDYGYTFGSGTRLTVV.

In its sample, this clonotype was seen many times. The chain carries TRBV12-3 or TRBV12-4 and TRBJ1-1; D call uncertain. CDR3 length equals 14 residues. V was pared by 2 bases and J by 4 bases, with 11 bases between. CDR3 protein: CASSLNHGSTEAFF. The CDR3 DNA reads as TGTGCCAGCAGTTTAAATCATGGGAGCACTGAAGCTTTCTTT.

This clonotype was seen many times. V usage is TRBV3-1 and J usage is TRBJ2-7; D may correspond to TRBD1 or TRBD2 (6 bases each). CDR3 length: 16 amino acids. The germline gives CDR1 LGHDT, CDR2 YNNKEL (reference sequence). Deletions cut 3 bases from V and 7 bases from J, with 22 bases between. The CDR3 protein is CASSQRGAGNVKEQYF. CDR3 in DNA: TGTGCCAGCAGCCAGAGGGGGGCAGGGAACGTGAAGGAGCAGTACTTC.

In this sample, this clonotype turned up many times. The chain recombines TRBV6-5 with TRBJ2-3; a possible D gene is TRBD1 (6 bases). The germline V and J ends were trimmed by 2 bases and 3 bases, with 18 bases remaining between them. Germline CDR1 is MNHEY and CDR2 is SVGAGI. CDR3 length: 17 amino acids. The CDR3 sequence: CASSYALKTGGTDTQYF. CDR3 in DNA: TGTGCCAGCAGTTACGCCCTCAAGACAGGTGGGACAGATACGCAGTATTTT.

The V call is TRBV12-3 or TRBV12-4, the J call TRBJ1-6; D remains unclear. This CDR3 region has 16 residues. Trimming pared 3 bases from V and 3 bases from J, leaving 12 bases between. For the CDR3, the DNA is TGTGCCAGCAGTTTTTCCGTCGGGTACTATAATTCACCCCTCCACTTT. The encoded protein is CASSFSVGYYNSPLHF.

The chain joins TRBV12-2 to TRBJ2-7; TRBD2, the table's D call, lacks a check against the DNA. TRBV12-2 is a pseudogene. This CDR3 is 17 amino acids long. The CDR3 region is CASRLILKRESVYEQYF. CDR3 DNA sequence: TGTGCAAGTCGCTTAATATTAAAGCGGGAGTCAGTCTACGAGCAGTACTTC.

This clonotype occurred many times. V is TRBV28 and J is TRBJ2-1; 14 bases are shared with TRBD2. Germline CDR1 MDHEN, CDR2 SYDVKM. This CDR3 is built from 17 residues. With 6 bases clipped from V and 1 base from J, the junction kept 5 bases outside the gene matches. The DNA for the CDR3 is TGTGCCAGCAGATCCGGGACTAGCGGGAGATCCTACAATGAGCAGTTCTTC. It codes for CASRSGTSGRSYNEQFF.

This clonotype came up a few times. V gene TRBV3-1 combines with J gene TRBJ2-2; TRBD2 is a possible D gene (5 bases). In germline, CDR1 is LGHDT, CDR2 YNNKEL (reference sequence). The CDR3 loop spans 13 amino acids. V was cut by 7 bases and J by 6 bases, with 12 bases left in between. CDR3 nucleotides: TGTGCCAGCACCCCTCGGGGTGCCGGGGAGCTGTTTTTT. It is translated as CASTPRGAGELFF. Combining the CDR3 with reference TRBV3-1 and TRBJ2-2 gives the whole variable domain DTAVSQTPKYLVTQMGNDKSIKCEQNLGHDTMYWYKQDSKKFLKIMFSYNNKELIINETVPNRFSPKSPDKAHLNLHINSLELGDSAVYFCASTPRGAGELFFGEGSRLTVL.

This sequence joins TRBV4-2 and TRBJ1-3; the D is unclear. This CDR3 has 12 amino acids. Germline CDR1 and CDR2: LGHNA and YNFKEQ. The V end was cut by 2 bases, the J end by 14 bases, with 13 bases between. In DNA form, the CDR3 reads TGTGCCAGCAGCCAAAGTCGAACGGCAGTATATTTT. This encodes CASSQSRTAVYF.